The source of this TCR beta chain is a study of blood T cell repertoires in COVID-19. Study summary: T cells, B-cell-depleted T cells, or PBMCs provided the cDNA or gDNA that served as material.

The CDR3 loop spans 17 amino acids. Trimming pared 6 bases from V and 3 bases from J, leaving 23 bases between. Germline lookup yields CDR1 WSHSY and CDR2 SAAADI. In the original analysis: Amplified reference gene primers provided the basis for estimating nucleated cell counts. Assay: immunoSEQ multiplex PCR; the TCRdb copy retains only in-frame clones and omits some. The V and J calls and clone size are taken from that table; D and trimming were inferred from the DNA. Of 35,000 to 50,000 clones listed, approximately 90% are singletons. Material: peripheral blood. The gene calls are TRBV10-2 and TRBJ1-1, with D possibly matching TRBD1 (6 bases). This clonotype was sampled from a human donor in a cohort sampled during active COVID-19. The DNA of the CDR3 is TGCGCCAGCAGATTCCCTTTTGGGTCAGGGGTCTACACTGAAGCTTTCTTT. It codes for CASRFPFGSGVYTEAFF.